This entry lists 32 T cell receptor beta chains sequenced from one sample in a study of blood T cell repertoires in COVID-19. TCRdb's copy holds only in-frame clones and misses some; the assay was immunoSEQ multiplex PCR. The profile shows approximately 230,000 clones, around 83% of them singletons. Sequencing was performed on peripheral blood. These receptors were collected from a man older than 75 with acute or convalescent COVID-19.

J is TRBJ1-4 and V is TRBV5-5; D remains ambiguous. V lost 2 bases and J 2 bases, leaving 4 bases between the germline ends. The CDR3 has 13 residues. CDR1 is SGHKS and CDR2 is YYEKEE in the germline V gene (reference sequence). CDR3 in amino acids: CASSFVTNEKLFF. CDR3 coding DNA: TGTGCCAGCAGCTTCGTTACTAATGAAAAACTGTTTTTT.

The V and J genes are TRBV5-1 and TRBJ2-7, with D possibly matching TRBD1 (6 bases). The CDR3 consists of 14 residues. CDR1 and CDR2 from the germline V gene are SGHRS and YFSETQ. Trimming left V 4 bases short and J 4 bases short, with 15 bases between. CDR3 region: CASSRDRSGYEQYF. The CDR3, as DNA: TGCGCCAGCAGCCGTGACAGGTCCGGGTACGAGCAGTACTTC.

The genes are TRBV5-1 and TRBJ2-7; a possible D gene is TRBD1 (6 bases). V lost 0 bases, J lost 3 bases, and 16 bases lay in between. The CDR3 runs to 16 residues. Germline V gene sequence: CDR1 SGHRS, CDR2 YFSETQ. The CDR3 DNA sequence: TGCGCCAGCAGCTTGGAGCCAAGTGGGGGCGGCTACGAGCAGTACTTC. Protein sequence: CASSLEPSGGGYEQYF.

The J gene is TRBJ1-5, the V gene TRBV4-1; tentative D call: TRBD1 (5 bases). CDR1 is MGHRA, CDR2 YSYEKL, per germline. CDR3 length equals 14 residues. The V and J ends lost 1 base and 6 bases respectively, with 10 bases between them. The CDR3 DNA sequence: TGCGCCAGCAGCCAAGTTTCAGGGCCTCAGCCCCAGCATTTT. Protein: CASSQVSGPQPQHF.

V and J are TRBV19 and TRBJ2-3; possible D gene TRBD1, 5 bases. In germline, CDR1 is LNHDA, CDR2 SQIVND (reference sequence). V lost 4 bases to trimming and J lost 2 bases, with 13 bases between them. The CDR3 consists of 15 residues. This CDR3 is CASSTTWGPTDTQYF. In DNA, the CDR3 is TGTGCCAGTAGTACGACGTGGGGCCCCACAGATACGCAGTATTTT. Complete variable domain (other parts from reference TRBV19 and TRBJ2-3): DGGITQSPKYLFRKEGQNVTLSCEQNLNHDAMYWYRQDPGQGLRLIYYSQIVNDFQKGDIAEGYSVSREKKESFPLTVTSAQKNPTAFYLCASSTTWGPTDTQYFGPGTRLTVL.

V and J are TRBV19 and TRBJ1-5; 8 positions agree with TRBD1. Germline-derived CDR1 and CDR2 are LNHDA and SQIVND (reference sequence). Trimming removed 3 bases from V and 4 bases from J; junction bases left unmatched: 11. The CDR3 contains 17 residues. The CDR3 nucleotides are TGTGCCAGTAGTATGCGGCTTATGACAGGGGCAAATCAGCCCCAGCATTTT. It translates to CASSMRLMTGANQPQHF.

The chain combines TRBV9 with TRBJ2-1; 12 nucleotides align to TRBD2. The trim removed 2 bases at V and 0 bases at J, leaving 12 bases unmatched. CDR1 and CDR2 (germline): SGDLS, YYNGEE. This CDR3 has 20 amino acids. CDR3 sequence reads: CASSVHLAGGPAGSYNEQFF. Here the CDR3 DNA reads TGTGCCAGCAGCGTGCATCTAGCGGGGGGGCCGGCGGGCTCCTACAATGAGCAGTTCTTC.

V usage is TRBV24-1 and J usage is TRBJ1-1; TRBD1 might be the D (6 bases). Trimming left V 9 bases short and J 1 base short, with 11 bases between. The CDR3 contains 13 residues. Germline V gene lookup returns CDR1 KGHDR and CDR2 SFDVKD. Written as DNA, the CDR3 is TGTGCCACCCGCAGGACAGAGAACACTGAAGCTTTCTTT. Encoded protein: CATRRTENTEAFF.

This sequence joins TRBV5-1 and TRBJ2-5; 9 bases fit TRBD2. The CDR3 loop spans 13 amino acids. The trim removed 0 bases at V and 7 bases at J, leaving 1 base unmatched. CDR1 is SGHRS and CDR2 is YFSETQ in the germline V gene. As DNA, the CDR3 is TGCGCCAGCAGCTTGGGTAGCGGGGGGACCCAGTACTTC. Its translation is CASSLGSGGTQYF.

The chain combines TRBV9 with TRBJ2-2, with 9 bases that match TRBD1. The CDR3 runs 15 residues. The V segment lost 2 bases and the J segment 3 bases; nucleotides outside the gene matches: 2. Germline assignment: CDR1 SGDLS and CDR2 YYNGEE. The CDR3 spells CASSVRDRDTGELFF. In nucleotides, the CDR3 is TGTGCCAGCAGCGTCCGGGACAGGGACACCGGGGAGCTGTTTTTT.

The V gene is TRBV5-1, the J gene TRBJ2-2, with 13 bases fitting TRBD2. CDR1 SGHRS and CDR2 YFSETQ come from the germline V gene. The CDR3 is 17 residues long. V dropped 0 bases and J dropped 1; count of bases not matched to a gene: 0. CDR3: CASSLGTSGGNTGELFF. The CDR3 DNA is TGCGCCAGCAGCTTGGGGACTAGCGGGGGGAACACCGGGGAGCTGTTTTTT.

This sequence joins TRBV7-9 and TRBJ1-6; D gene unclear. This CDR3 spans 14 amino acids. From germline, CDR1 is SEHNR and CDR2 FQNEAQ (reference sequence). V lost 1 base and J lost 10, with 11 bases in between. The DNA of the CDR3 is TGTGCCAGCAGCTTAGTAACGCTAAGCTCACCCCTCCACTTT. Amino acids: CASSLVTLSSPLHF.

This sequence joins TRBV24-1 and TRBJ2-7; 8 bases align to TRBD1. V gave up 8 bases and J gave up 3 bases; unmatched junction bases: 8. This CDR3 comprises 14 residues. Germline lookup yields CDR1 KGHDR and CDR2 SFDVKD. Written as DNA, the CDR3 is TGTGCCACCAAAAGGACAGGGAAGTACTACGAGCAGTACTTC. This gives the protein CATKRTGKYYEQYF.

The chain combines TRBV3-1 (or the pseudogene TRBV3-2) with TRBJ1-1, with D possibly TRBD1 on 6 matching bases. Germline lookup yields CDR1 LGHDT and CDR2 YNNKEL (reference sequence). The CDR3 length is 17 residues. The V gene lost 1 base and the J gene lost 3 bases, with 18 bases spanning the gap. CDR3 bases: TGTGCCAGCAGCCAAGTCCTCCGACAGGTCGGGCACACTGAAGCTTTCTTT. Translation: CASSQVLRQVGHTEAFF.

V gene TRBV7-2 combines with J gene TRBJ2-7; 10 bases agree with TRBD2. The V and J ends lost 5 bases and 6 bases, in that order; junction bases with no gene match: 10. The CDR3 length is 15 residues. The germline CDR1 and CDR2 sequences are SGHTA and FQGNSA. As DNA, the CDR3 is TGTGCCAGCAGCCAAAGCGGGGGGGCCGTCGGCGAGCAGTACTTC. Translated, it gives CASSQSGGAVGEQYF.

This CDR3 is CATSDHGQGVGGYTF. The CDR3 nucleotides are TGTGCCACCAGTGACCACGGACAGGGGGTGGGGGGCTACACCTTC. The rearrangement uses TRBV24-1 and TRBJ1-2, with TRBD1 identical over 10 bases. This CDR3 region has 15 residues. V lost 4 bases to trimming and J lost 8 bases; unmatched junction nucleotides: 9. Per germline, CDR1 KGHDR and CDR2 SFDVKD.

The rearrangement uses TRBV30 and TRBJ1-6; tentative D call: TRBD1 (5 bases). CDR1 is GTSNPN, CDR2 SVGIG, per germline (reference sequence). V dropped 3 bases and J dropped 11 bases, with 20 bases sitting between them. This CDR3 comprises 15 residues. In DNA form, the CDR3 reads TGTGCCTGGAGGGACACAATCATCCGGAATCCACCCCTCCACTTT. Translated, it gives CAWRDTIIRNPPLHF. The full variable domain, rest sourced from reference TRBV30 and TRBJ1-6, is SQTIHQWPATLVQPVGSPLSLECTVEGTSNPNLYWYRQAAGRGLQLLFYSVGIGQISSEVPQNLSASRPQDRQFILSSKKLLLSDSGFYLCAWRDTIIRNPPLHFGNGTRLTVT.

V usage is TRBV30 and J usage is TRBJ1-6, with 7 bases that match TRBD1. The CDR3 spans 14 residues. Germline V gene lookup returns CDR1 GTSNPN and CDR2 SVGIG (reference sequence). Unmatched junction bases numbered 5, after V lost 0 bases and J lost 9 bases. This chain's CDR3 is CAWSVGTAGSPLHF. CDR3 in DNA: TGTGCCTGGAGTGTCGGGACAGCCGGTTCACCCCTCCACTTT.

V usage is TRBV4-2 and J usage is TRBJ1-5, with D unresolved. Trimming stripped 1 base from V and 11 bases from J, with 15 bases between. The germline V gene has CDR1 LGHNA and CDR2 YNFKEQ. This CDR3 has 14 residues. CDR3 amino acids: CASSQVTDSRAQHF. DNA of the CDR3: TGTGCCAGCAGCCAAGTAACTGACTCTCGGGCCCAGCATTTT.

The chain is built from TRBV19 and TRBJ1-1, with 9 positions matching TRBD1. The CDR3 is 14 residues long. V lost 4 bases and J lost 3; bases outside the gene matches: 3. Germline V gives CDR1 LNHDA, CDR2 SQIVND (reference sequence). CDR3 sequence (DNA): TGTGCCAGTAGTAACAGGGGGCTCGACACTGAAGCTTTCTTT. It translates to CASSNRGLDTEAFF. The full variable domain, with the rest looked up from reference TRBV19 and TRBJ1-1, is DGGITQSPKYLFRKEGQNVTLSCEQNLNHDAMYWYRQDPGQGLRLIYYSQIVNDFQKGDIAEGYSVSREKKESFPLTVTSAQKNPTAFYLCASSNRGLDTEAFFGQGTRLTVV.

V gene TRBV5-1 combines with J gene TRBJ2-1, with 9 bases identical to TRBD1. The V gene end was trimmed by 5 bases and the J gene end by 4 bases; junction bases not matched to a gene: 10. CDR1 and CDR2 (germline): SGHRS, YFSETQ. The CDR3 sequence is 16 residues long. The chain's CDR3 is CASSQSPGQGYNEQFF. The CDR3, as DNA: TGCGCCAGCAGTCAAAGTCCGGGACAGGGATACAATGAGCAGTTCTTC.

The chain combines TRBV6-1 with TRBJ2-7, with D possibly matching TRBD1 (6 bases). CDR3 length: 14 residues. CDR1 and CDR2 (germline): MNHNS, SASEGT. Trimming left V 3 bases short and J 3 bases short, with 12 bases between. The CDR3 DNA is TGTGCCAGCAGTGATGGTTGGGGGCACTACGAGCAGTACTTC. Amino acids: CASSDGWGHYEQYF.

The chain couples TRBV18 to TRBJ1-5; D remains unclear. The CDR3 has 14 amino acids. Germline CDR1 and CDR2: KGHSH and LQKENI. V was clipped by 2 bases and J by 2 bases, with 7 bases between them. In DNA, the CDR3 is TGTGCCAGCTCACCAACAGAAGGCAATCAGCCCCAGCATTTT. Translation gives CASSPTEGNQPQHF. Supplemented by reference TRBV18 and TRBJ1-5, the full variable domain reads NAGVMQNPRHLVRRRGQEARLRCSPMKGHSHVYWYRQLPEEGLKFMVYLQKENIIDESGMPKERFSAEFPKEGPSILRIQQVVRGDSAAYFCASSPTEGNQPQHFGDGTRLSIL.

The rearrangement links TRBV4-1 to TRBJ1-3; the D is unclear. Germline lookup yields CDR1 MGHRA and CDR2 YSYEKL. This CDR3 is built from 17 residues. V dropped 0 bases and J dropped 2 bases, with 14 bases sitting between them. The CDR3 bases are TGCGCCAGCAGCCAAGATGTGAATCAACTAACTGGAAACACCATATATTTT. Protein sequence: CASSQDVNQLTGNTIYF.

The chain links TRBV11-2 to TRBJ2-2; possible D gene TRBD1, 6 bases. Per germline, CDR1 SGHAT and CDR2 FQNNGV. V gave up 6 bases and J gave up 1 base, with 12 bases separating them. This CDR3 is built from 15 residues. CDR3 protein: CASSPGTRNTGELFF. The DNA of the CDR3 is TGTGCCAGCAGTCCCGGGACAAGGAACACCGGGGAGCTGTTTTTT.

The V call is TRBV28, the J call TRBJ2-1, with D unresolved. CDR1 is MDHEN and CDR2 is SYDVKM in the germline V gene. V was trimmed by 5 bases and J by 6 bases, leaving 14 bases between them. The CDR3 runs to 14 residues. The CDR3 reads CASSPTRPGNEQFF. In nucleotides, the CDR3 is TGTGCCAGCAGTCCGACCCGCCCAGGCAATGAGCAGTTCTTC.

V and J are TRBV27 and TRBJ1-5; maybe TRBD1 (5 bases). The CDR3 loop spans 15 amino acids. V lost 1 base and J 4 bases, leaving 11 bases between the germline ends. Per the germline V gene, CDR1 is MNHEY and CDR2 is SMNVEV (reference sequence). The CDR3 spells CASSLWWGRNQPQHF. The CDR3 DNA reads TGTGCCAGCAGTTTATGGTGGGGGAGGAATCAGCCCCAGCATTTT.

This sequence joins TRBV18 and TRBJ1-1, with D unresolved. V was pared by 3 bases and J by 2 bases, with 7 bases between. The CDR3 runs 13 residues. Germline values: CDR1 KGHSH, CDR2 LQKENI. In DNA, the CDR3 is TGTGCCAGCTCACCCACCCTAAACACTGAAGCTTTCTTT. Residues: CASSPTLNTEAFF.

J is TRBJ2-5 and V is TRBV30, with D hard to call. Germline assignment: CDR1 GTSNPN and CDR2 SVGIG (reference sequence). V was pared by 5 bases and J by 1 base, with 8 bases between. This CDR3 has 12 residues. The CDR3 is CAWGVLQETQYF. Here the CDR3 DNA reads TGTGCCTGGGGCGTACTCCAAGAGACCCAGTACTTC. Drawing the rest from reference TRBV30 and TRBJ2-5, the complete variable domain is SQTIHQWPATLVQPVGSPLSLECTVEGTSNPNLYWYRQAAGRGLQLLFYSVGIGQISSEVPQNLSASRPQDRQFILSSKKLLLSDSGFYLCAWGVLQETQYFGPGTRLLVL.

This chain uses TRBV7-9 with TRBJ2-3; D unclear. V was pared by 10 bases and J by 6 bases, with 17 bases between. Germline values: CDR1 SEHNR, CDR2 FQNEAQ (reference sequence). The CDR3 consists of 13 residues. The CDR3 DNA reads as TGTGCCACTGCTCTGGGCAGCCAGGATACGCAGTATTTT. Translation: CATALGSQDTQYF.

This clone was detected many times. V gene TRBV2 combines with J gene TRBJ2-1; 11 nucleotides line up with TRBD1. Germline V gene lookup returns CDR1 SNHLY and CDR2 FYNNEI. There are 14 residues in the CDR3. Trimming removed 4 bases from V and 5 bases from J; junction bases left unmatched: 1. In DNA form, the CDR3 reads TGTGCCAGCAGTGCGGACAGGGGGCACAATGAGCAGTTCTTC. Translation: CASSADRGHNEQFF.

This clone is a singleton in its sample. The chain is built from TRBV5-1 and TRBJ2-2; D is unresolved. V dropped 0 bases and J dropped 4 bases, with 4 bases sitting between them. The CDR3 has 13 residues. Germline V gives CDR1 SGHRS, CDR2 YFSETQ. CDR3 DNA sequence: TGCGCCAGCAGCTTGGATATCACCGGGGAGCTGTTTTTT. Translation: CASSLDITGELFF.